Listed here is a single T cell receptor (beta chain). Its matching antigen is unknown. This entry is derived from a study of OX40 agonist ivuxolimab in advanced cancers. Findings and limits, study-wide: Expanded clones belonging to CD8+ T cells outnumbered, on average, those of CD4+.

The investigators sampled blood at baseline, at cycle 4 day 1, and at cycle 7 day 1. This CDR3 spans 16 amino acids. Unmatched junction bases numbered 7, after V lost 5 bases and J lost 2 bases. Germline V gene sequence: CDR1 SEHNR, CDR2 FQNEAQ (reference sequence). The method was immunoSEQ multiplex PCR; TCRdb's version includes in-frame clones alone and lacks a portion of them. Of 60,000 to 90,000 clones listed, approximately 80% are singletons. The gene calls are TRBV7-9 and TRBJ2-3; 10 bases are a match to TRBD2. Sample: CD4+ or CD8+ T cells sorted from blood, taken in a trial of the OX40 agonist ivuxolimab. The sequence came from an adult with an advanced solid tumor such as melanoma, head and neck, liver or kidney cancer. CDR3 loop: CASSPSAGGATDTQYF. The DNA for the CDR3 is TGTGCCAGCAGCCCGTCAGCGGGAGGGGCCACAGATACGCAGTATTTT. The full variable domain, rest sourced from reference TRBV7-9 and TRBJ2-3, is DTGVSQNPRHKITKRGQNVTFRCDPISEHNRLYWYRQTLGQGPEFLTYFQNEAQLEKSRLLSDRFSAERPKGSFSTLEIQRTEQGDSAMYLCASSPSAGGATDTQYFGPGTRLTVL.